The present T cell receptor (beta chain) was sequenced within a study of T cells after yellow fever vaccination. After removal of 1 base from V and 2 bases from J, the junction contained 2 bases not matched to a gene. The CDR3 spans 14 residues. CDR1 is LGHNA, CDR2 YSLEER, per germline. Via MiXCR, TCRdb re-called the 5' RACE reads, giving one row per CDR3 protein. Of over 70,000 distinct CDR3 sequences in the sample, 7.5% to 9% were seen once. The material was CD8+ T cells sorted from PBMCs, obtained on the day of the yellow fever booster vaccination. This clonotype was obtained from a man aged 25 to 45 who received the YFV17D yellow fever vaccine. J is TRBJ2-7 and V is TRBV4-3; 7 positions match TRBD1. The CDR3 sequence: CASSQGTGPYEQYF. CDR3 coding DNA: TGCGCCAGCAGCCAAGGGACAGGCCCCTACGAGCAGTACTTC.